These 30 T cell receptor beta chains were all obtained from the same sample, sequenced in a study of T cells in Graves' hyperthyroidism and ophthalmopathy. The investigators amplified TCR beta CDR3 regions from RNA transcripts. HTBI primers drove first-round RT-PCR of the TCR CDR3. TCRdb itself ran the multiplex PCR reads through MiXCR, one entry per CDR3 protein. The sample holds 200,000 to 300,000 distinct CDR3 sequences, approximately 16% seen once. The material sequenced was blood. These receptors all stem from a woman aged 18 to 35 with Graves' ophthalmopathy.

This clonotype was seen repeatedly, ten times or more. The V gene is TRBV6-2 or TRBV6-3, the J gene TRBJ1-2; 8 bases line up with TRBD1. V lost 8 bases and J lost 4; bases outside the gene matches: 12. The length of the CDR3 is 15 residues. Germline V gives CDR1 MNHEY, CDR2 SVGEGT. The CDR3, as DNA: TGTGCCAGCTCATTTCCAGGGGGCGAATTCTATGGCTACACCTTC. Its protein product is CASSFPGGEFYGYTF.

This clonotype has more than one count but fewer than ten. V and J are TRBV3-1 and TRBJ2-1, with 9 positions matching TRBD2. V dropped 6 bases and J dropped 2; count of bases not matched to a gene: 5. Germline assignment: CDR1 LGHDT and CDR2 YNNKEL (reference sequence). The length of the CDR3 is 15 residues. The CDR3 sequence is CASSYERGAYNEQFF. CDR3 DNA sequence: TGTGCCAGCAGTTACGAGCGGGGGGCCTACAATGAGCAGTTCTTC.

This clonotype appeared many times. This chain joins TRBV5-5 and TRBJ2-3, with TRBD1 identical over 8 bases. Germline CDR1 is SGHKS and CDR2 is YYEKEE (reference sequence). The CDR3 is made up of 16 amino acids. V was clipped by 4 bases and J by 1 base; unmatched bases: 8. The CDR3 sequence: CASSEGQGIGTDTQYF. Here the CDR3 DNA reads TGTGCCAGCAGCGAAGGACAGGGAATAGGCACAGATACGCAGTATTTT.

This clonotype has only a few counts. The gene calls are TRBV3-1 and TRBJ1-3, with TRBD1 matching 12 bases. The V gene's germline CDR1 is LGHDT and CDR2 YNNKEL (reference sequence). The CDR3 contains 19 residues. Trimming cost V 0 bases and J 3 bases; bases outside gene matches: 9. CDR3 in amino acids: CASSQDWRGQGAIGNTIYF. For the CDR3, the DNA is TGTGCCAGCAGCCAAGATTGGAGGGGACAGGGGGCTATTGGAAACACCATATATTTT. Looking up the rest from reference TRBV3-1 and TRBJ1-3 gives the full variable domain: DTAVSQTPKYLVTQMGNDKSIKCEQNLGHDTMYWYKQDSKKFLKIMFSYNNKELIINETVPNRFSPKSPDKAHLNLHINSLELGDSAVYFCASSQDWRGQGAIGNTIYFGEGSWLTVV.

This clonotype was detected ten times or more. J is TRBJ2-3 and V is TRBV6-1; 10 bases map to TRBD1. The V and J ends lost 7 bases and 2 bases, in that order; junction bases with no gene match: 9. CDR3 length: 16 residues. The germline gives CDR1 MNHNS, CDR2 SASEGT. CDR3 bases: TGTGCCAGCACCCCGGGACAGGGGTCTATCACAGATACGCAGTATTTT. This gives the protein CASTPGQGSITDTQYF.

This clonotype was found a few times. V is TRBV10-3 and J is TRBJ2-3, with 7 bases matching TRBD2. Germline CDR1 ENHRY, CDR2 SYGVKD. The CDR3 extends over 15 amino acids. V was clipped by 5 bases and J by 3 bases; unmatched bases: 8. DNA for the CDR3: TGTGCCATCAGTTCCGGGACTATCTTTACAGATACGCAGTATTTT. Encoded protein: CAISSGTIFTDTQYF.

This clonotype was found many times. The CDR3 region is CAISAGTDYGELFF. CDR3 in DNA: TGTGCCATCAGCGCCGGGACAGACTACGGGGAGCTGTTTTTT. The rearrangement links TRBV10-3 to TRBJ2-2; the match to TRBD1 covers 7 bases. The CDR3 loop spans 14 amino acids. J was trimmed by 7 bases and V by 6 bases; bases with no gene match: 8. Germline V gives CDR1 ENHRY, CDR2 SYGVKD.

Ten or more counts support this clonotype. The chain carries TRBV5-1 and TRBJ2-3, with D possibly being TRBD2 (5 bases). Deletions cut 0 bases from V and 2 bases from J, with 7 bases between. Germline CDR1 and CDR2: SGHRS and YFSETQ. There are 14 residues in the CDR3. Here the CDR3 reads CASSLAAATDTQYF. The DNA for the CDR3 is TGCGCCAGCAGCTTGGCAGCGGCCACAGATACGCAGTATTTT.

Only a few counts were recorded for this clonotype. V and J are TRBV9 and TRBJ2-3; 9 bases agree with TRBD2. This CDR3 has 18 residues. Germline CDR1 reads SGDLS; CDR2 reads YYNGEE. J lost 3 bases, V lost 5 bases, and 16 bases had no gene match. The CDR3: CASSESLGLAGMTDTQYF. For the CDR3, the DNA is TGTGCCAGCAGTGAGAGCCTAGGGCTAGCGGGAATGACAGATACGCAGTATTTT.

This clonotype was counted ten times or more. The V gene is TRBV7-9, the J gene TRBJ1-2; 7 bases are shared with TRBD1. Trimming at V came to 0 bases and at J to 6 bases, leaving 10 bases not matched to a gene. Germline lookup yields CDR1 SEHNR and CDR2 FQNEAQ (reference sequence). The CDR3 consists of 16 residues. The CDR3 reads CASSLAPQGTDDGYTF. CDR3 sequence (DNA): TGTGCCAGCAGCTTAGCGCCCCAGGGGACAGACGATGGCTACACCTTC. The full variable domain, completed using reference TRBV7-9 and TRBJ1-2, is DTGVSQNPRHKITKRGQNVTFRCDPISEHNRLYWYRQTLGQGPEFLTYFQNEAQLEKSRLLSDRFSAERPKGSFSTLEIQRTEQGDSAMYLCASSLAPQGTDDGYTFGSGTRLTVV.

This clonotype has ten or more counts. This rearrangement joins TRBV19 to TRBJ1-2; D is possibly TRBD1 (6 bases). V was pared by 7 bases and J by 4 bases, with 13 bases between. The germline V gene has CDR1 LNHDA and CDR2 SQIVND (reference sequence). CDR3 size: 13 residues. The CDR3 nucleotides are TGTGCCAGTACACAGGGTAGGGGCTATGGCTACACCTTC. This sequence encodes CASTQGRGYGYTF.

This clonotype was recorded at least ten times. V gene TRBV5-1 combines with J gene TRBJ1-2; 9 bases agree with TRBD1. Germline lookup yields CDR1 SGHRS and CDR2 YFSETQ. This CDR3 comprises 16 residues. The J segment lost 8 bases and the V segment lost 0 bases, leaving 11 bases of the junction unmatched. CDR3 residues: CASSLDWDREAIGYTF. CDR3 coding DNA: TGCGCCAGCAGCTTGGACTGGGACAGGGAAGCGATCGGCTACACCTTC.

This clonotype was seen many times. The V call is TRBV28, the J call TRBJ1-4; TRBD1 matches at 7 bases. The V gene end was trimmed by 6 bases and the J gene end by 6 bases; junction bases not matched to a gene: 7. Germline loops: CDR1 MDHEN, CDR2 SYDVKM. The CDR3 runs 14 residues. The CDR3 DNA is TGTGCCAGCAGCCTCACAGGGACAGATGAAAAACTGTTTTTT. It codes for CASSLTGTDEKLFF.

This clonotype was counted many times. The chain has TRBV18 and TRBJ1-2, with a tentative D call TRBD1 (5 bases). Trimming removed 1 base at V and 5 bases at J, with 8 bases between. This CDR3 has 13 residues. Germline values: CDR1 KGHSH, CDR2 LQKENI. CDR3 DNA: TGTGCCAGCTCACCACAAGAGGGGTATGGCTACACCTTC. Translation gives CASSPQEGYGYTF.

The rearrangement joins TRBV5-1 to TRBJ2-3; 9 bases fit TRBD1. V lost 3 bases, J lost 1 base, and 6 bases stayed unmatched. The V gene's germline CDR1 is SGHRS and CDR2 YFSETQ. CDR3 length equals 16 residues. The CDR3 reads CASSWDRAFGTDTQYF. The CDR3, as DNA: TGCGCCAGCAGCTGGGACAGGGCCTTTGGCACAGATACGCAGTATTTT.

This clonotype occurred many times. The chain carries TRBV4-1 and TRBJ2-7; 8 nucleotides match TRBD1. This CDR3 is 16 amino acids long. The germline V gene has CDR1 MGHRA and CDR2 YSYEKL. The trim removed 1 base at V and 4 bases at J, leaving 9 bases unmatched. This CDR3 is CASSQVLQGASYEQYF. The CDR3 DNA reads as TGCGCCAGCAGCCAAGTATTGCAGGGGGCATCATACGAGCAGTACTTC.

In this sample, this clonotype turned up many times. The chain joins TRBV5-8 to TRBJ2-2, with 14 positions matching TRBD2. Trimming took 4 bases from V and 2 from J; bases not matched to a gene: 4. Germline V gene sequence: CDR1 SGHTS, CDR2 YDEGEE. The CDR3 has 17 amino acids. For the CDR3, the DNA is TGTGCCAGCAGCCAGGGACTAGCGGGGGCTAACACCGGGGAGCTGTTTTTT. This sequence encodes CASSQGLAGANTGELFF.

There are many counts of this clonotype. The chain uses TRBV28 and TRBJ1-1; D gene unclear. The CDR3 contains 15 residues. V dropped 1 base and J dropped 0 bases, with 9 bases sitting between them. Germline assignment: CDR1 MDHEN and CDR2 SYDVKM. The CDR3 reads CASSLSWGVNTEAFF. DNA for the CDR3: TGTGCCAGCAGTTTATCGTGGGGAGTGAACACTGAAGCTTTCTTT. The complete variable domain, with remaining parts taken from reference TRBV28 and TRBJ1-1, reads DVKVTQSSRYLVKRTGEKVFLECVQDMDHENMFWYRQDPGLGLRLIYFSYDVKMKEKGDIPEGYSVSREKKERFSLILESASTNQTSMYLCASSLSWGVNTEAFFGQGTRLTVV.

This clonotype was recorded many times. The CDR3 loop is CASSPQTGGNGYTF. CDR3 coding DNA: TGTGCCAGCTCACCACAAACAGGGGGCAATGGCTACACCTTC. V gene TRBV18 combines with J gene TRBJ1-2, with 9 bases matching TRBD1. The CDR3 spans 14 residues. The V gene end was trimmed by 1 base and the J gene end by 6 bases; junction bases not matched to a gene: 3. CDR1 and CDR2 (germline): KGHSH, LQKENI.

The rearrangement joins TRBV7-8 to TRBJ2-7, with TRBD2 matching over 9 bases. J lost 0 bases, V lost 1 base, and 4 bases had no gene match. Germline CDR1 is SGHVS and CDR2 is FQNEAQ. This CDR3 has 16 residues. The CDR3 coding sequence is TGTGCCAGCAGCTTAGGGTTTAGCGGGAGCTCCTACGAGCAGTACTTC. As protein: CASSLGFSGSSYEQYF.

Ten or more counts support this clonotype. The chain is built from TRBV9 and TRBJ1-1; 8 bases are shared with TRBD1. V shed 3 bases and J 1 base; nucleotides not matched to a gene: 2. CDR1 is SGDLS and CDR2 is YYNGEE in the germline V gene. The CDR3 covers 14 residues. CDR3 sequence: CASSGGTGNTEAFF. CDR3 sequence (DNA): TGTGCCAGCAGCGGGGGGACAGGGAACACTGAAGCTTTCTTT.

The gene calls are TRBV28 and TRBJ1-1, with 9 bases matching TRBD1. CDR3 length: 13 residues. V lost 10 bases and J lost 4; bases outside the gene matches: 7. Germline assignment: CDR1 MDHEN and CDR2 SYDVKM. The CDR3 nucleotides are TGTGCCACAAACAGGGGGCCGAGCACTGAAGCTTTCTTT. Amino acids: CATNRGPSTEAFF.

The V call is TRBV20-1, the J call TRBJ2-6, with 7 positions matching TRBD1. The V gene end was trimmed by 1 base and the J gene end by 0 bases; junction bases not matched to a gene: 6. Germline V gives CDR1 DFQATT, CDR2 SNEGSKA (reference sequence). The length of the CDR3 is 17 residues. DNA for the CDR3: TGCAGTGCTAGAGGCCCGGGACAGAGCTCTGGGGCCAACGTCCTGACTTTC. Amino acid sequence: CSARGPGQSSGANVLTF.

At least ten counts were recorded for this clonotype. The rearrangement uses TRBV12-3 or TRBV12-4 and TRBJ2-1, with D perhaps given as TRBD1 or TRBD2 (5 bases each). V was pared by 5 bases and J by 5 bases, with 13 bases between. The CDR3 length is 14 residues. The CDR3 DNA reads as TGTGCCAGCAGTCCTACGGGACCGAACAATGAGCAGTTCTTC. Translated, it gives CASSPTGPNNEQFF.

This clonotype was found many times. The V call is TRBV9, the J call TRBJ2-1; no firm D call. CDR3 length: 13 amino acids. V lost 2 bases to trimming and J lost 7 bases, with 10 bases between them. Germline V CDR1 and CDR2: SGDLS, YYNGEE. The CDR3 is CASSVGVANEQFF. CDR3 nucleotides: TGTGCCAGCAGCGTCGGTGTAGCAAATGAGCAGTTCTTC.

At least ten counts were recorded for this clonotype. The V gene is TRBV12-3 or TRBV12-4, the J gene TRBJ1-5; D is perhaps TRBD1 (5 bases). This CDR3 has 16 residues. Trimming took 5 bases from V and 6 from J, leaving 20 bases between them. This chain's CDR3 is CASSPGAPRGSQPQHF. CDR3 nucleotide sequence: TGTGCCAGCAGTCCCGGTGCACCCCGGGGGAGTCAGCCCCAGCATTTT.

This clonotype was seen at least ten times. The genes are TRBV10-3 and TRBJ1-1; D unresolved. Trimming removed 4 bases from V and 3 bases from J, with 9 bases in between. Germline CDR1 is ENHRY and CDR2 is SYGVKD. The CDR3 loop spans 13 amino acids. This chain's CDR3 is CAISAGSHTEAFF. CDR3 nucleotides: TGTGCCATCAGTGCGGGTTCGCACACTGAAGCTTTCTTT.

This clonotype came up a few times. A much larger clone differs by one base, so this may be a read error. V gene TRBV7-2 combines with J gene TRBJ1-5; D gene unclear. Germline CDR1 and CDR2: SGHTA and FQGNSA. The CDR3 is 13 residues long. CDR3 region: CAGSLSWNQPQHF. In nucleotides, the CDR3 is TGTGCCGGCAGCCTGTCGTGGAATCAGCCCCAGCATTTT. The full variable domain, completed using reference TRBV7-2 and TRBJ1-5, is GAGVSQSPSNKVTEKGKDVELRCDPISGHTALYWYRQSLGQGLEFLIYFQGNSAPDKSGLPSDRFSAERTGGSVSTLTIQRTQQEDSAVYLCAGSLSWNQPQHFGDGTRLSIL.

This clonotype appeared many times. This chain joins TRBV7-3 and TRBJ2-3, with 10 bases aligning to TRBD2. The CDR3 sequence is 17 residues long. Germline V CDR1 and CDR2: SGHTA, FQGTGA. J gave up 3 bases and V 4 bases, and 10 bases lay outside the gene matches. The CDR3 reads CASSSVSSGSGTDTQYF. CDR3 sequence (DNA): TGTGCCAGCAGCTCCGTTTCTAGCGGGAGCGGGACAGATACGCAGTATTTT. The entire variable domain, with the rest obtained from reference TRBV7-3 and TRBJ2-3, is as follows: GAGVSQTPSNKVTEKGKYVELRCDPISGHTALYWYRQSLGQGPEFLIYFQGTGAADDSGLPNDRFFAVRPEGSVSTLKIQRTERGDSAVYLCASSSVSSGSGTDTQYFGPGTRLTVL.

This clonotype was observed many times. The genes are TRBV5-8 and TRBJ2-2; weak D call: TRBD1 (6 bases). Between the trimmed V and J ends, which lost 4 bases and 0 bases, there was a span of 13 bases. Germline loops: CDR1 SGHTS, CDR2 YDEGEE. The CDR3 has 16 amino acids. CDR3 sequence reads: CASSATGPPNTGELFF. DNA of the CDR3: TGTGCCAGCAGCGCGACAGGACCGCCGAACACCGGGGAGCTGTTTTTT.